The present T cell receptor (beta chain) was sequenced within a study of glioma-infiltrating T cells after dendritic cell vaccination. Study-level results: Patients with more pretreatment TILs had longer time to progression and survival.

PBMC sampling occurred before vaccination, two weeks after the third dose, and at progression. As for this clone: Its cognate antigen is unknown.

Measured with immunoSEQ multiplex PCR; TCRdb has only the in-frame clones, and not every one. The sample comprises roughly 38,000 clones, approximately 84% of which are singletons, and less than 8.5% rests with the top ten. The length of the CDR3 is 15 residues. Between the trimmed V and J ends, which lost 0 bases and 8 bases, there was a span of 11 bases. Germline loops: CDR1 MNHNY, CDR2 SVGAGI (reference sequence). This sequence originates from a human donor with glioblastoma. The chain recombines TRBV6-6 with TRBJ1-6; D ambiguous. The source material was blood, sampled before dendritic cell vaccination. The CDR3: CASSYSGGGDSPLHF. The CDR3 bases are TGTGCCAGCAGTTACTCGGGTGGCGGGGATTCACCCCTCCACTTT.